A single T cell receptor beta chain is shown here with its context. Antigen unknown. This entry belongs to a study of cytomegalovirus exposure and HLA in healthy donors. Regarding the study as a whole: In vitro work confirmed that a few CMV-associated chains recognize CMV antigens. An analysis that came later showed most CMV-associated TCR beta chains appearing HLA-restricted. The authors enumerated 180 or so TCR beta chains as linked to cytomegalovirus. Another analysis was done later, and it associated approximately 17,000 TCR beta sequences with HLA alleles at 0.05 false discovery rate.

The V end was cut by 4 bases, the J end by 0 bases, with 7 bases between. Germline V gene lookup returns CDR1 SGHNT and CDR2 YYREEE (reference sequence). This CDR3 comprises 13 residues. The PCR ran on 60 Vbeta and 13 Jbeta primers. TCRdb's table, derived via immunoSEQ multiplex PCR, lists solely in-frame clones and lacks some. This table holds fewer than 250,000 clones, less than 85% found once. The source material was PBMCs. The chain links TRBV5-4 to TRBJ1-1; D uncertain. The sequence derives from a man aged 25 to 40 in good health and CMV-seropositive. In DNA form, the CDR3 reads TGTGCCAGCAGCCCCGTTTTGAACACTGAAGCTTTCTTT. This sequence encodes CASSPVLNTEAFF.